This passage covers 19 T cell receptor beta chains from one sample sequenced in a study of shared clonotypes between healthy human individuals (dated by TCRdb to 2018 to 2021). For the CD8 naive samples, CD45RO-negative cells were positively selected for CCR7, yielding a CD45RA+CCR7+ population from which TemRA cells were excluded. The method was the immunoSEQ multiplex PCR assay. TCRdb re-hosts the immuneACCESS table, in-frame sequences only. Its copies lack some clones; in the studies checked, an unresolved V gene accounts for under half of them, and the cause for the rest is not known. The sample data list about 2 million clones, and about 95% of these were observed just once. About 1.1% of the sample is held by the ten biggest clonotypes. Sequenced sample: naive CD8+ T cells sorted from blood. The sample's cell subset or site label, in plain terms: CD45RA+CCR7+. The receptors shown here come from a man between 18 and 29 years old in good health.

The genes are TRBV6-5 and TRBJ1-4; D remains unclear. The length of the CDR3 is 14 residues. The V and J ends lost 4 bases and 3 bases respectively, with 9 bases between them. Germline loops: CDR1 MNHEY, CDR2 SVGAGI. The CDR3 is CASSSGSPNEKLFF. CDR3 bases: TGTGCCAGCAGTTCCGGGAGTCCTAATGAAAAACTGTTTTTT.

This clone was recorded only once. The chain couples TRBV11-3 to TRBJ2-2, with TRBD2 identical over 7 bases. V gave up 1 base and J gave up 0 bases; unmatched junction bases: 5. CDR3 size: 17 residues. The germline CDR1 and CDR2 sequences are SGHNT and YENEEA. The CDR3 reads CASSLGFAGANTGELFF. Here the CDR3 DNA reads TGTGCCAGCAGCTTAGGATTTGCGGGGGCGAACACCGGGGAGCTGTTTTTT.

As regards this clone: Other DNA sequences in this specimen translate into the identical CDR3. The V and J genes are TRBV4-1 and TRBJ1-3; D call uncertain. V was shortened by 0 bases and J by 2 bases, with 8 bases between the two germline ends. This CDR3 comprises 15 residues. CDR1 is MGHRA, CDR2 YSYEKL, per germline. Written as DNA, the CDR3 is TGCGCCAGCAGCCAAGATAACCGGGCTGGAAACACCATATATTTT. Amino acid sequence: CASSQDNRAGNTIYF.

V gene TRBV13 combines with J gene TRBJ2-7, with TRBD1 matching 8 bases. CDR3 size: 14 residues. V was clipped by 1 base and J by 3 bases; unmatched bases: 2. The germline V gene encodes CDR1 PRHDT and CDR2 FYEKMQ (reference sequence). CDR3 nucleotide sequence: TGTGCCAGCAGCTTAGACAGGGGGTTCTACGAGCAGTACTTC. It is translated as CASSLDRGFYEQYF.

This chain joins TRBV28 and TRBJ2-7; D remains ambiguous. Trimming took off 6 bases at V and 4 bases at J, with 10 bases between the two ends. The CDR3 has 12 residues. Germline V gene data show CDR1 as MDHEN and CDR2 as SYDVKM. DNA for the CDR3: TGTGCCAGCAGCGATCAGAGATACGAGCAGTACTTC. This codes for CASSDQRYEQYF.

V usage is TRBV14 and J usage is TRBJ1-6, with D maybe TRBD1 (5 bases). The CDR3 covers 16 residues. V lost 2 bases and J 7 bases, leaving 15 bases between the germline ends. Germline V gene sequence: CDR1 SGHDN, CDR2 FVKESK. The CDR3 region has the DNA TGTGCCAGCAGCCAATCTGAGGCAGGGTGGAATTCACCCCTCCACTTT. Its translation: CASSQSEAGWNSPLHF. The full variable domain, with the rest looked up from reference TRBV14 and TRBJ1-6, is EAGVTQFPSHSVIEKGQTVTLRCDPISGHDNLYWYRRVMGKEIKFLLHFVKESKQDESGMPNNRFLAERTGGTYSTLKVQPAELEDSGVYFCASSQSEAGWNSPLHFGNGTRLTVT.

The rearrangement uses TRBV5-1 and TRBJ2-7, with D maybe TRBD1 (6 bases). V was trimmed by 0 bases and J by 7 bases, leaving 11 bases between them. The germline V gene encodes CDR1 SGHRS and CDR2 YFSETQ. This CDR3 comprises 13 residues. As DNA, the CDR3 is TGCGCCAGCAGCTTGGCAGGGGATTCGGAGCAGTACTTC. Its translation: CASSLAGDSEQYF.

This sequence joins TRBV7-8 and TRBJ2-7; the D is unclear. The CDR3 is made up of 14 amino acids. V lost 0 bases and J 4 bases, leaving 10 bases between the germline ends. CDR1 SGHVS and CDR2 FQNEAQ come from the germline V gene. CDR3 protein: CASSLAVSDYEQYF. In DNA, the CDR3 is TGTGCCAGCAGCTTAGCGGTTTCGGATTACGAGCAGTACTTC.

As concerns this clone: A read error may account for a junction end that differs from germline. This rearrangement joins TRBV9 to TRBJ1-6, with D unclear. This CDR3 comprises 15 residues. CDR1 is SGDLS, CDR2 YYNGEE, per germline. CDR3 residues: CASSVGNSYNSPLHF. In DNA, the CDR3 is TGTGCCAGCAGCGTTGGGAACTCCTATAATTCACCCCTCCATTTT.

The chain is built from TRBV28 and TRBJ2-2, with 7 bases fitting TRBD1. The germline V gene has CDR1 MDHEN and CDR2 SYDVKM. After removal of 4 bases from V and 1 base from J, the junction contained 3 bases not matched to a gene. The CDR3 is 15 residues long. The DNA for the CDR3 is TGTGCCAGCAGTTCGACAGGGTTGAACACCGGGGAGCTGTTTTTT. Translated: CASSSTGLNTGELFF.

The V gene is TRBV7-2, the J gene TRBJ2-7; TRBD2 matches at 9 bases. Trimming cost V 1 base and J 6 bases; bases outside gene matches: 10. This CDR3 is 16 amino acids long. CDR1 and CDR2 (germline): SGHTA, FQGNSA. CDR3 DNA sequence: TGTGCCAGCAGCTTAGAGTGGTTAGCGGGAGTCTCCGAGCAGTACTTC. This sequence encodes CASSLEWLAGVSEQYF.

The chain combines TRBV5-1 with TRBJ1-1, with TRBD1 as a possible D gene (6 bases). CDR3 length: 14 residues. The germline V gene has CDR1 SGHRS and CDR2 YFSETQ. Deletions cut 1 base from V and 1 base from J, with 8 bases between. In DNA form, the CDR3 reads TGCGCCAGCAGCTTGTTACAGGGGAACACTGAAGCTTTCTTT. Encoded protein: CASSLLQGNTEAFF.

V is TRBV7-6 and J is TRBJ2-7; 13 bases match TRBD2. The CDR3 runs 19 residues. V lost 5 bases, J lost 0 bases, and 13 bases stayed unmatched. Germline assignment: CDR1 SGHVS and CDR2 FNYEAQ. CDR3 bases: TGTGCCAGCAGCCCGATTAGCGGGACTAGCGGGGAGAGCTCCTACGAGCAGTACTTC. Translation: CASSPISGTSGESSYEQYF.

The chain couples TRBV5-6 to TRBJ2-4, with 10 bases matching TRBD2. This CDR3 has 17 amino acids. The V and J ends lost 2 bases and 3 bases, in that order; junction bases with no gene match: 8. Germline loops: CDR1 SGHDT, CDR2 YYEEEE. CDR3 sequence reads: CASSFGLAGVGKNIQYF. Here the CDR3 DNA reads TGTGCCAGCAGCTTCGGGCTAGCGGGAGTTGGCAAAAACATTCAGTACTTC.

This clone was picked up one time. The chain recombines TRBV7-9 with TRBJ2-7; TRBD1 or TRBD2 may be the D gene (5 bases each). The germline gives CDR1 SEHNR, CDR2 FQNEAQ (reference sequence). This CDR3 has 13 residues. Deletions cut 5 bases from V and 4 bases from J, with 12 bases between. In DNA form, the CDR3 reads TGTGCCAGCAGCAAGGGGACCAGTTACGAGCAGTACTTC. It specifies CASSKGTSYEQYF.

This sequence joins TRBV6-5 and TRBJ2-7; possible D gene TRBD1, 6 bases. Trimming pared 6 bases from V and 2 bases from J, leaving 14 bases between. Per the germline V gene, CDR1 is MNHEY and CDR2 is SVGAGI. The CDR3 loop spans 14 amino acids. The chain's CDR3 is CASSQLQGAYEQYF. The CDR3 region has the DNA TGTGCCAGCAGCCAATTACAGGGAGCCTACGAGCAGTACTTC.

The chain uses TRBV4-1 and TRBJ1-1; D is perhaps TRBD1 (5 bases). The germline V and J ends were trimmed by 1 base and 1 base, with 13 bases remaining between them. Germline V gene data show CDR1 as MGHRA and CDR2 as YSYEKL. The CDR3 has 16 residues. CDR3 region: CASSQGPQDKNTEAFF. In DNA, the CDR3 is TGCGCCAGCAGCCAAGGACCTCAGGACAAGAACACTGAAGCTTTCTTT.

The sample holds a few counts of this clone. For the CDR3, the DNA is TGTGCCAGCACCGACGACAGGGCGGGTGGCTACACCTTC. Translating gives CASTDDRAGGYTF. V is TRBV7-9 and J is TRBJ1-2; 7 nucleotides match TRBD1. The CDR3 covers 13 residues. With V trimmed by 7 bases and J by 7 bases, 9 bases remained unmatched. Germline V gene lookup returns CDR1 SEHNR and CDR2 FQNEAQ (reference sequence).

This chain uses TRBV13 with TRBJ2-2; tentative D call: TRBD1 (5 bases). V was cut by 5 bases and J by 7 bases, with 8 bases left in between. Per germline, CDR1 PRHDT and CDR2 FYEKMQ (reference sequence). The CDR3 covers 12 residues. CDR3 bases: TGTGCCAGCAGCCTCCAGGGCGGGGAGCTGTTTTTT. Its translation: CASSLQGGELFF. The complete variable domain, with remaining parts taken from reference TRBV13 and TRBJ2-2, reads AAGVIQSPRHLIKEKRETATLKCYPIPRHDTVYWYQQGPGQDPQFLISFYEKMQSDKGSIPDRFSAQQFSDYHSELNMSSLELGDSALYFCASSLQGGELFFGEGSRLTVL.